This TCR beta chain stems from a study of cytomegalovirus exposure and HLA in healthy donors. Across the study: The approximately 120 validation repertoires and the approximately 700 first-cohort repertoires shared a platform, a later analysis reported. Overall study results and limits: Reportedly, cytomegalovirus status was diagnosed with high sensitivity and specificity. Among TCR beta chains, those listed as cytomegalovirus-associated numbered some 160.

Worth noting for this clone: Antigen unknown.

The CDR3 is 14 amino acids. Germline CDR1 MNHNS, CDR2 SASEGT. Trimming left V 7 bases short and J 5 bases short, with 12 bases between. Libraries were prepared by immunoSEQ multiplex PCR; TCRdb keeps only in-frame clonotypes and omits some of them. The sample lists 76,000 or so clones; roughly 94% were seen once. Input material: PBMCs. The chain uses TRBV6-1 and TRBJ1-6, with a tentative D call TRBD1 (5 bases). This clonotype was obtained from a woman under 30 in good health and CMV-seronegative. The CDR3 spells CASTGDWDNSPLHF. CDR3 coding DNA: TGTGCCAGCACCGGGGACTGGGATAATTCACCCCTCCACTTT.